This T cell receptor beta chain was sequenced for a study of cytomegalovirus exposure and HLA in healthy donors. Across the study: Among 150 million to 200 million T cells, an earlier analysis found 120 million or so unique TCR beta sequences.

Donors were ostensibly healthy at sampling, although undocumented immune exposures were probable. Note on this clone: What it binds is not known.

The PCR ran on 60 Vbeta and 13 Jbeta primers. Method: immunoSEQ multiplex PCR; TCRdb's copy keeps in-frame clones and lacks some. The table shows 150,000 to 200,000 clones, with 65% to 85% occurring only once. Study findings and constraints: Some TCR beta chains (164 of them) were listed as cytomegalovirus-associated. A later analysis linked a missense variant in DCLRE1C to the trimming of TCR beta V and J genes.

This TCR was recovered from a male donor in good health and CMV-seronegative. Sequencing was done on a sample of PBMCs.

The CDR3 nucleotides read TGCGCCAGCAGCTTGCCGGTTGGGAGCTCCTACAATGAGCAGTTCTTC. Translated: CASSLPVGSSYNEQFF. The chain employs TRBV5-1 and TRBJ2-1; the D gene is possibly TRBD2 (5 bases). The V gene's germline CDR1 is SGHRS and CDR2 YFSETQ. The V gene lost 1 base and the J gene lost 0 bases, with 11 bases spanning the gap. There are 16 residues in the CDR3.